This entry features one T cell receptor (beta chain) sequence. Its target is not known. The data were obtained in a study of cytomegalovirus exposure and HLA in healthy donors. Whole-study results and caveats: Earlier results showed most TCR beta V segments being productive about 90% or about 30% of the time.

With 60 Vbeta and 13 Jbeta primers, the PCR was carried out. Measured with immunoSEQ multiplex PCR; TCRdb has only the in-frame clones, and not every one. The sample holds 150,000 to 200,000 clones; about four fifths are singletons and the top ten take about 4%. The origin of this receptor is a man between 45 and 60 years old in good health and CMV-seropositive. Sequenced sample: PBMCs.

Here the CDR3 reads CASSYASGGYNEQFF. CDR3 nucleotide sequence: TGTGCCAGCAGTTACGCTAGCGGGGGATACAATGAGCAGTTCTTC. The chain has TRBV6-5 and TRBJ2-1, with TRBD2 matching 10 bases. The CDR3 runs to 15 residues. V lost 2 bases, J lost 4 bases, and 2 bases stayed unmatched. The germline V gene has CDR1 MNHEY and CDR2 SVGAGI.